A single sample is the source of the 13 T cell receptor beta chains below, sequenced in a study of T cells after somatic rescue of genetic block. TCRdb's table, derived via immunoSEQ multiplex PCR, lists solely in-frame clones and lacks some. The sample lists under 150,000 clones, about 89% seen once, with roughly 1.5% in the top ten. The sequencing sample was made of peripheral blood mononuclear cells (PBMCs). These receptors were obtained from a woman between 18 and 29 years old.

The chain links TRBV27 to TRBJ2-2; maybe TRBD1 (6 bases). The CDR3 has 16 residues. Germline lookup yields CDR1 MNHEY and CDR2 SMNVEV (reference sequence). The germline V and J ends were trimmed by 5 bases and 0 bases, with 13 bases remaining between them. CDR3 amino acids: CASSPRGSPNTGELFF. Here the CDR3 DNA reads TGTGCCAGCAGTCCGAGGGGGTCTCCGAACACCGGGGAGCTGTTTTTT.

This clone is a singleton in its sample. CDR3 nucleotides: TGCGCCAGCAGCTTGGTGCAGGGGGCAAACTATGGCTACACCTTC. This encodes CASSLVQGANYGYTF. The chain combines TRBV5-1 with TRBJ1-2, with 8 nucleotides matching TRBD1. This CDR3 contains 15 residues. V shed 0 bases and J 2 bases; nucleotides not matched to a gene: 3. Germline V gene sequence: CDR1 SGHRS, CDR2 YFSETQ.

This clone was picked up one time. The chain has TRBV6-5 and TRBJ1-1; D unresolved. Trimming took 2 bases from V and 3 from J, leaving 16 bases between them. The CDR3 contains 16 residues. CDR1 is MNHEY and CDR2 is SVGAGI in the germline V gene. CDR3 DNA sequence: TGTGCCAGCAGTTACGCAGGACTTGGTCGAGACACTGAAGCTTTCTTT. Translated: CASSYAGLGRDTEAFF.

The V call is TRBV7-2, the J call TRBJ1-3, with D possibly TRBD1 on 6 matching bases. The CDR3 runs 16 residues. Germline CDR1 and CDR2: SGHTA and FQGNSA. The germline V and J ends were trimmed by 3 bases and 0 bases, with 12 bases remaining between them. This chain's CDR3 is CASSFTGPRSGNTIYF. CDR3 DNA: TGTGCCAGCAGCTTTACAGGGCCCCGCTCTGGAAACACCATATATTTT.

The chain combines TRBV2 with TRBJ1-1; tentative D call: TRBD1 (6 bases). With 4 bases removed from V and 8 bases from J, the gap between germline ends came to 14 bases. Germline CDR1 and CDR2: SNHLY and FYNNEI. This CDR3 has 13 amino acids. DNA of the CDR3: TGTGCCAGCAGTGTACAGGGTCCAGTGGAAGCTTTCTTT. Amino acid sequence: CASSVQGPVEAFF.

J is TRBJ1-3 and V is TRBV18; weak D call: TRBD1 (6 bases). Germline CDR1 reads KGHSH; CDR2 reads LQKENI. CDR3 length: 13 amino acids. The germline V and J ends were trimmed by 5 bases and 4 bases, with 9 bases remaining between them. In DNA, the CDR3 is TGTGCCAGCTCATCAGGACAGGGAAACACCATATATTTT. This sequence encodes CASSSGQGNTIYF.

This chain links TRBV19 with TRBJ2-1; TRBD2 aligns across 7 bases. The germline V gene encodes CDR1 LNHDA and CDR2 SQIVND (reference sequence). The CDR3 is 14 residues long. Trimming cost V 9 bases and J 0 bases; bases outside gene matches: 5. The CDR3 reads CASRRGSSYNEQFF. In DNA, the CDR3 is TGTGCCAGCAGGCGGGGGAGCTCCTACAATGAGCAGTTCTTC.

This chain connects TRBV10-3 to TRBJ1-2, with D tentatively TRBD1 (6 bases). The ends were cut back, 5 bases at V and 3 bases at J, with 13 bases in the middle. Looked up from germline, CDR1 is ENHRY and CDR2 is SYGVKD. The CDR3 has 14 residues. As DNA, the CDR3 is TGTGCCATCAGTCTTAGACAGGAGGACTATGGCTACACCTTC. It encodes CAISLRQEDYGYTF.

The rearrangement joins TRBV7-2 to TRBJ2-2; the match to TRBD2 covers 7 bases. V dropped 5 bases and J dropped 3; count of bases not matched to a gene: 9. CDR3 length equals 16 residues. Germline values: CDR1 SGHTA, CDR2 FQGNSA. The CDR3 nucleotides read TGTGCCAGCAGCCCCTTTGGCGGGGGTCACACCGGGGAGCTGTTTTTT. As protein: CASSPFGGGHTGELFF. The complete variable domain, with remaining parts taken from reference TRBV7-2 and TRBJ2-2, reads GAGVSQSPSNKVTEKGKDVELRCDPISGHTALYWYRQSLGQGLEFLIYFQGNSAPDKSGLPSDRFSAERTGGSVSTLTIQRTQQEDSAVYLCASSPFGGGHTGELFFGEGSRLTVL.

The V call is TRBV15, the J call TRBJ2-1; a possible D gene is TRBD2 (5 bases). Germline CDR1 reads LNHNV; CDR2 reads YYDKDF (reference sequence). The CDR3 extends over 16 amino acids. Trimming removed 0 bases from V and 7 bases from J, with 16 bases in between. The CDR3 sequence: CATSRDSSRRVNEQFF. CDR3 nucleotide sequence: TGTGCCACCAGCAGAGATTCTAGCCGTCGGGTGAATGAGCAGTTCTTC.

The rearrangement joins TRBV7-9 to TRBJ2-3; D is perhaps TRBD2 (5 bases). The length of the CDR3 is 12 residues. From germline, CDR1 is SEHNR and CDR2 FQNEAQ (reference sequence). Deletions cut 6 bases from V and 10 bases from J, with 14 bases between. The CDR3 region has the DNA TGTGCCAGCAGTACGCCACTAGGCTCGCAGTATTTT. Protein product: CASSTPLGSQYF.

This chain links TRBV18 with TRBJ2-1; a possible D gene is TRBD2 (5 bases). Germline assignment: CDR1 KGHSH and CDR2 LQKENI. V was trimmed by 3 bases and J by 6 bases, leaving 9 bases between them. There are 13 residues in the CDR3. CDR3 sequence (DNA): TGTGCCAGCTCACCCGGACTTTCCAATGAGCAGTTCTTC. It encodes CASSPGLSNEQFF. Supplemented by reference TRBV18 and TRBJ2-1, the full variable domain reads NAGVMQNPRHLVRRRGQEARLRCSPMKGHSHVYWYRQLPEEGLKFMVYLQKENIIDESGMPKERFSAEFPKEGPSILRIQQVVRGDSAAYFCASSPGLSNEQFFGPGTRLTVL.

V and J are TRBV15 and TRBJ1-1, with 7 bases fitting TRBD1. Germline trimming cut 1 base from V and 0 bases from J; bases unmatched to any gene: 5. Germline V gene sequence: CDR1 LNHNV, CDR2 YYDKDF (reference sequence). CDR3 length: 16 amino acids. CDR3 residues: CATSRGEGTVNTEAFF. As DNA, the CDR3 is TGTGCCACCAGCAGAGGGGAGGGGACAGTGAACACTGAAGCTTTCTTT.